This T cell receptor (beta chain) derives from a study of persistence of HIV-infected CD4 T cells. Study details: A median of around 8 years of suppressive ART preceded sampling.

This CDR3 has 12 residues. This clone was picked up one time. Antigen: not known. Overlapping HIV-1 Gag 15-mer peptides at approximately 0.96 ug per peptide per mL were used. Memory cells lacking CD40L and CD69 with high CD45RO were sorted. Study-wide results and limits: TCR oligoclonality correlated with proviral oligoclonality in the same sorted populations. TCRbeta richness was lower in CMV- and Gag-responding cells than in anti-CD3/anti-CD28-responding cells.

The libraries were made with immunoSEQ version 4 in survey mode. The method was immunoSEQ multiplex PCR; TCRdb's version includes in-frame clones alone and lacks a portion of them. The repertoire includes some 40,000 clones, about 83% of them detected once, and around 5% sits in the top ten. The TCR sequence derives from an adult with HIV. The donor label of this sample is uncertain. Here the sequenced sample was cultured CD4+ T cells from PBMCs, taken from a patient who received antiretroviral therapy. This chain joins TRBV21-1 and TRBJ2-7; the table gives TRBD2 as D, unverified against the DNA. TRBV21-1 is annotated as a pseudogene. CDR3 protein: CASTHFSYEQYF. DNA of the CDR3: TGTGCCAGCACGCACTTCTCCTACGAGCAGTACTTC.